Sequencing of this T cell receptor beta chain was carried out in a study of post-analysis software for immune sequencing data. This clonotype was counted only a few times. The antigen is not known. Points from the study as a whole: Patients had higher frequencies than controls of roughly five TRBV segments, including TRBV5-6, TRBV5-1 and TRBV20-1. In multiple sclerosis, normalized Chao1 diversity was significantly below that of controls.

Germline CDR1 reads SGHTA; CDR2 reads FQGNSA. CDR3 size: 16 residues. V lost 5 bases and J lost 0, with 14 bases in between. Unique molecular identifiers were carried by the TCR beta cDNA libraries. TCRdb re-called the PCR reads through MiXCR, storing one row per CDR3 protein. The sample has about 770,000 distinct CDR3 sequences; 46% are singletons. The sample was blood. This TCR was recovered from a girl aged 10 to 17 with multiple sclerosis. This sequence joins TRBV7-2 and TRBJ2-4, with TRBD2 as a possible D gene (5 bases). The CDR3 DNA is TGTGCCAGCAGCCGCCCCCCCGGGGAAGCCAAAAACATTCAGTACTTC. It encodes CASSRPPGEAKNIQYF.